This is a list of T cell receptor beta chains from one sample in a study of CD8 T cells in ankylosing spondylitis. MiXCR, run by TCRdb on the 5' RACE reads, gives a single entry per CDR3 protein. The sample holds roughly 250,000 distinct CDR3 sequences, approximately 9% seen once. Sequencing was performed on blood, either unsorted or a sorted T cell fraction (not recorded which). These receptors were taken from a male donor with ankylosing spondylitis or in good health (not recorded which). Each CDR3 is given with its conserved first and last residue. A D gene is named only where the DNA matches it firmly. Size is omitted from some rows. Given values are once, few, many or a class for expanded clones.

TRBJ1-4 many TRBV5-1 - CASSSGTTNEKLFF TGCGCCAGCAGCTCAGGGACAACTAATGAAAAACTGTTTTTT
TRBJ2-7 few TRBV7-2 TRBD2 CASSSKRGGQYEQYF TGTGCCAGCAGCTCAAAGCGGGGGGGCCAGTACGAGCAGTACTTC
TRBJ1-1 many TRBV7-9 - CASETEANTEAFF TGTGCCAGCGAGACAGAGGCCAACACTGAAGCTTTCTTT
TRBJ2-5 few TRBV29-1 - CSGHRVMGETQYF TGCAGCGGACACAGGGTGATGGGAGAGACCCAGTACTTC
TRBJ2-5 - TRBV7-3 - CASSVNPGTRETQYF TGTGCCAGCAGCGTAAATCCCGGGACCAGAGAGACCCAGTACTTC
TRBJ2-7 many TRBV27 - CASSFPDPF TGTGCCAGCAGTTTTCCGGACCCTTTC
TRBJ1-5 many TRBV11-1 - CASSPIQGKGSNQPQHF TGTGCCAGCAGCCCCATCCAGGGTAAGGGGAGCAATCAGCCCCAGCATTTT
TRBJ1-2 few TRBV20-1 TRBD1 CSASPGGDYGYTF TGCAGTGCTAGTCCAGGGGGCGACTATGGCTACACCTTC
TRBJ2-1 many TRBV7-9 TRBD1 CASAGTGMNEQFF TGTGCCAGTGCCGGGACAGGGATGAATGAGCAGTTCTTC
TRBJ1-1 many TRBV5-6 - CASSSFRGGEAFF TGTGCCAGCAGCTCTTTCAGGGGTGGTGAAGCTTTCTTT
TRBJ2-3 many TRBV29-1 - CSALPGQRTDTQYF TGCAGCGCCCTCCCCGGACAGCGCACAGATACGCAGTATTTT
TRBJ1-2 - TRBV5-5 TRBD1 CASSLVQGLEGYTF TGTGCCAGCAGCTTGGTACAGGGGCTGGAAGGCTACACCTTC
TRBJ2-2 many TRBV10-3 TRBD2 CAISESRAGPNTGELFF TGTGCCATCAGTGAGTCGAGAGCGGGGCCGAACACCGGGGAGCTGTTTTTT
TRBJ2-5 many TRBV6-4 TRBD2 CASSSIAGEQETQYF TGTGCCAGCAGTTCCATAGCGGGGGAACAAGAGACCCAGTACTTC
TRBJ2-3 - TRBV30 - CACPSEEGSTDTQYF TGTGCCTGCCCGAGTGAGGAGGGTAGCACAGATACGCAGTATTTT
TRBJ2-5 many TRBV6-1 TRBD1 CASRTGGEETQYF TGTGCCAGCAGGACAGGGGGCGAAGAGACCCAGTACTTC
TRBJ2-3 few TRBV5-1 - CASSPREGRGTDTQYF TGCGCCAGCAGCCCCCGGGAAGGGCGAGGCACAGATACGCAGTATTTT
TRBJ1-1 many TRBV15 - CATSRDYRTMNTEAFF TGTGCCACCAGCAGAGATTATCGTACCATGAACACTGAAGCTTTCTTT
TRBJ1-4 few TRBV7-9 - CASSAQPNEKLFF TGTGCCAGCAGCGCGCAGCCTAATGAAAAACTGTTTTTT
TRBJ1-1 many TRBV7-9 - CASSLVRVGAFF TGTGCCAGCAGCTTAGTTCGGGTTGGCGCTTTCTTT
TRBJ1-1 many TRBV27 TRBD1 CASHPQGGYEAFF TGTGCCAGCCATCCACAGGGGGGTTATGAAGCTTTCTTT
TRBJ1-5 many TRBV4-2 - CASSRQTNQPQHF TGTGCCAGCAGCAGACAGACCAATCAGCCCCAGCATTTT
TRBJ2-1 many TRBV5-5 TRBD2 CASSALAGYYNEQFF TGTGCCAGCAGCGCGCTAGCGGGGTATTACAATGAGCAGTTCTTC
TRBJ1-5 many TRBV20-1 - CSAFKGGEGNQPQHF TGCAGTGCTTTCAAGGGGGGGGAAGGGAATCAGCCCCAGCATTTT
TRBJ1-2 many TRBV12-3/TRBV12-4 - CASSHTPGAGYGYTF TGTGCCAGCAGTCACACACCGGGGGCGGGCTATGGCTACACCTTC
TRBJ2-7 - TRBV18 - CASSRERSYEQYF TGTGCCAGCTCACGAGAGAGGTCCTACGAGCAGTACTTC
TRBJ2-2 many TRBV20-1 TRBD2 CSARVSGLADTGELFF TGCAGTGCTAGGGTCTCGGGTCTAGCGGACACCGGGGAGCTGTTTTTT
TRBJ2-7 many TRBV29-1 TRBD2 CSVVPSGRTWQYF TGCAGCGTTGTACCTAGCGGGAGGACCTGGCAGTACTTC
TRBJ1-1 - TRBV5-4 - CASSLYLQGEAFF TGTGCCAGCAGCTTGTATCTCCAGGGTGAAGCTTTCTTT
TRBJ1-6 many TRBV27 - CASSNGQYNSPLHF TGTGCCAGCAGTAACGGACAATATAATTCACCCCTCCACTTT
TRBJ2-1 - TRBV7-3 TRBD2 CASSITSGPSSYNEQFF TGTGCCAGCAGCATCACTAGCGGGCCGAGCTCCTACAATGAGCAGTTCTTC
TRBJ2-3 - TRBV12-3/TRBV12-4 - CASSYQGTTQYF TGTGCCAGCAGTTACCAAGGGACCACGCAGTATTTT